These 14 T cell receptor beta chains originate from one sample sequenced in a study of CD8 T cells in ankylosing spondylitis. TCRdb processed the 5' RACE reads anew with MiXCR; each CDR3 protein has one entry. Counted here are some 130,000 distinct CDR3 sequences, around 8.5% occurring once; the ten biggest clones make up roughly 3.3%. Sequenced sample: blood, either unsorted or a sorted T cell fraction (not recorded which). The source of these receptors is a male donor with ankylosing spondylitis or in good health (not recorded which).

This clonotype was recorded at least ten times. The chain couples TRBV4-2 to TRBJ2-4; perhaps D is TRBD1 or TRBD2 (5 bases each). Trimming took 0 bases from V and 2 from J, leaving 8 bases between them. The CDR3 has 15 residues. Germline V gives CDR1 LGHNA, CDR2 YNFKEQ. The CDR3 region has the DNA TGTGCCAGCAGCCAAGATTGGGGGTCCAAAAACATTCAGTACTTC. The encoded protein is CASSQDWGSKNIQYF.

In this sample, this clonotype turned up a few times. The chain combines TRBV5-6 with TRBJ1-2; D call uncertain. From germline, CDR1 is SGHDT and CDR2 YYEEEE. This CDR3 region has 13 residues. Trimming stripped 6 bases from V and 8 bases from J, with 17 bases between. This CDR3 is CASTSRPAGGYTF. DNA for the CDR3: TGTGCCAGCACCTCTAGGCCGGCGGGGGGCTACACCTTC.

This clonotype was counted at least ten times. The CDR3 protein is CASSQTGYNEQFF. In DNA form, the CDR3 reads TGTGCCAGCAGTCAGACAGGTTACAATGAGCAGTTCTTC. The chain is built from TRBV12-3 or TRBV12-4 and TRBJ2-1, with D perhaps matching TRBD1 (6 bases). The CDR3 loop spans 13 amino acids. V gave up 5 bases and J gave up 4 bases, with 9 bases separating them.

This clonotype was recorded a few times. The V and J genes are TRBV7-9 and TRBJ2-1, with 7 bases lining up with TRBD1. CDR1 and CDR2 from the germline V gene are SEHNR and FQNEAQ (reference sequence). CDR3 length: 14 residues. The junction had 8 bases not matched to a gene; V was cut back by 9 bases and J by 3 bases. Written as DNA, the CDR3 is TGTGCCAGTGAAACCGGGACAGACTACAATGAGCAGTTCTTC. This gives the protein CASETGTDYNEQFF.

This clonotype was seen ten or more times. This rearrangement joins TRBV7-2 to TRBJ2-4; 10 bases align to TRBD2. The CDR3 is 15 amino acids. J was trimmed by 7 bases and V by 3 bases; bases with no gene match: 6. The germline V gene encodes CDR1 SGHTA and CDR2 FQGNSA. The CDR3 spells CASSFLLAGKNIQYF. The CDR3 DNA reads TGTGCCAGCAGCTTCCTACTAGCGGGAAAGAACATTCAGTACTTC.

This clonotype showed up many times. V is TRBV9 and J is TRBJ2-7; 8 bases agree with TRBD1. Germline V gives CDR1 SGDLS, CDR2 YYNGEE. The CDR3 runs 12 residues. V lost 3 bases and J lost 6; bases outside the gene matches: 2. CDR3 bases: TGTGCCAGCAGCGGACAGGGGTTCGAGCAGTACTTC. Residues: CASSGQGFEQYF.

This clonotype was observed at least ten times. This chain uses TRBV6-4 with TRBJ2-1; 10 nucleotides align to TRBD2. The CDR3 is 17 amino acids. Losses at the gene ends were 2 bases for V and 9 bases for J; bases not matched to a gene: 13. CDR1 is MRHNA, CDR2 SNTAGT, per germline. This CDR3 reads CASSDPTAGGPLGEQFF. In DNA, the CDR3 is TGTGCCAGCAGTGACCCTACAGCGGGAGGGCCTTTGGGTGAGCAGTTCTTC.

This clonotype was detected ten times or more. The V and J genes are TRBV6-5 and TRBJ1-5, with D maybe TRBD1 (5 bases). This CDR3 is built from 12 residues. Trimming took off 6 bases at V and 6 bases at J, with 9 bases between the two ends. Looked up from germline, CDR1 is MNHEY and CDR2 is SVGAGI. The CDR3 reads CASRGRGQPQHF. The CDR3 DNA sequence: TGTGCCAGCAGGGGAAGGGGTCAGCCCCAGCATTTT.

The chain employs TRBV4-3 and TRBJ2-5; 7 bases fit TRBD1. The germline gives CDR1 LGHNA, CDR2 YSLEER. This CDR3 spans 15 amino acids. V trimming: 4 bases; J trimming: 1 base; junction bases outside the gene matches: 6. CDR3: CASSPMDRTQETQYF. CDR3 DNA: TGCGCCAGCAGCCCCATGGACAGGACCCAAGAGACCCAGTACTTC.

This clonotype was seen repeatedly, ten times or more. The rearrangement uses TRBV6-1 and TRBJ2-7, with a tentative D call TRBD1 (5 bases). The CDR3 covers 15 residues. Per the germline V gene, CDR1 is MNHNS and CDR2 is SASEGT. With 5 bases removed from V and 4 bases from J, the gap between germline ends came to 18 bases. CDR3 DNA sequence: TGTGCCAGCAGTAGGGGCTTTAGCAGCTATTACGAGCAGTACTTC. Translated, it gives CASSRGFSSYYEQYF.

The V call is TRBV4-2, the J call TRBJ2-7, with 9 bases fitting TRBD1. This CDR3 contains 17 residues. J was trimmed by 6 bases and V by 4 bases; bases with no gene match: 16. The germline V gene has CDR1 LGHNA and CDR2 YNFKEQ. CDR3 region: CASSPPQKRDRAPEQYF. CDR3 in DNA: TGTGCCAGCAGCCCCCCCCAGAAGCGGGACAGGGCTCCCGAGCAGTACTTC.

This clonotype was observed at least ten times. The rearrangement uses TRBV5-1 and TRBJ2-7; D gene uncertain. The V and J ends lost 4 bases and 5 bases respectively, with 13 bases between them. CDR3 length: 13 residues. The germline gives CDR1 SGHRS, CDR2 YFSETQ. This CDR3 is CASSGRQVHEQYF. CDR3 coding DNA: TGCGCCAGCAGCGGGCGGCAGGTCCACGAGCAGTACTTC.

This clonotype came up a few times. The J gene is TRBJ2-1, the V gene TRBV7-2, with 8 bases lining up with TRBD1. J lost 14 bases, V lost 3 bases, and 3 bases had no gene match. CDR3 length: 11 residues. From germline, CDR1 is SGHTA and CDR2 FQGNSA. Written as DNA, the CDR3 is TGTGCCAGCAGCTTCGGACAGGGTGAGTTCTTC. Translating it yields CASSFGQGEFF.

This chain connects TRBV12-3 or TRBV12-4 to TRBJ2-7; 9 nucleotides match TRBD2. This CDR3 spans 18 amino acids. V shed 3 bases, J shed 6 bases, and the junction held 18 bases outside the gene matches. The CDR3 DNA sequence: TGTGCCAGCAGTTTTAGGCAGAGAGGACTAGCGTTACCCGGCGAGCAGTACTTC. It codes for CASSFRQRGLALPGEQYF.